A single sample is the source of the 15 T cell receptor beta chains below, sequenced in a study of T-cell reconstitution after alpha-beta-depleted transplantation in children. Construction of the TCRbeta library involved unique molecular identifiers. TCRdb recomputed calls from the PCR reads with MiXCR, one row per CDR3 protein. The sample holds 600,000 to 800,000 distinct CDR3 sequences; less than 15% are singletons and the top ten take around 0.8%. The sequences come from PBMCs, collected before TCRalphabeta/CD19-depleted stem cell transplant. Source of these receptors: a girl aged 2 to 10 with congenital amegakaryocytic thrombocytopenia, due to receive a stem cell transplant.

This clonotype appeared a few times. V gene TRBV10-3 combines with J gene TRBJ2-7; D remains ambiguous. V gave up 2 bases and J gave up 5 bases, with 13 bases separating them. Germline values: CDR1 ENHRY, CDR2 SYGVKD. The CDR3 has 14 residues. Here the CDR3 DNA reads TGTGCCATCAGTGAGACCGTCAGACCCCACGAGCAGTACTTC. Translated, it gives CAISETVRPHEQYF.

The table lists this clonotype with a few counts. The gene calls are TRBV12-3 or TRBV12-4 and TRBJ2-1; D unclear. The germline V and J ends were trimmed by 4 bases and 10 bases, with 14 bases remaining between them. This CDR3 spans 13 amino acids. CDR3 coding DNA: TGTGCCAGCAGTTACTCCCCTAGTAGCGAGCAGTTCTTC. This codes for CASSYSPSSEQFF.

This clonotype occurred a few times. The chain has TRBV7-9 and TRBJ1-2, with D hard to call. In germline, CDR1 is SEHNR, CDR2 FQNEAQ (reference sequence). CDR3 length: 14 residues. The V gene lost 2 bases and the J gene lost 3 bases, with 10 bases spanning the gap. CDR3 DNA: TGTGCCAGCAGCTTATCCCAGAGTTACTATGGCTACACCTTC. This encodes CASSLSQSYYGYTF.

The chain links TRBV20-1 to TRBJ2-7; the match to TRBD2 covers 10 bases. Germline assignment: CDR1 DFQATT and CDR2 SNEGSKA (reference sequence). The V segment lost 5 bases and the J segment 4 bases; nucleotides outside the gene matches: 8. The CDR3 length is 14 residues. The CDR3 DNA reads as TGCAGTGCTGACCGAGCGGGAGGGCCGTACGAGCAGTACTTC. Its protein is CSADRAGGPYEQYF.

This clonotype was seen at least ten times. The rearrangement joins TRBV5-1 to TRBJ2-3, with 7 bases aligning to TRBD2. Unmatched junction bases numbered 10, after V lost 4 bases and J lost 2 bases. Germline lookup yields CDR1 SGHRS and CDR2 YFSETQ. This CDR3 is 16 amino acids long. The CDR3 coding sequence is TGCGCCAGCAGCGCCGGTGAGCGGGGTGACACAGATACGCAGTATTTT. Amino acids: CASSAGERGDTDTQYF.

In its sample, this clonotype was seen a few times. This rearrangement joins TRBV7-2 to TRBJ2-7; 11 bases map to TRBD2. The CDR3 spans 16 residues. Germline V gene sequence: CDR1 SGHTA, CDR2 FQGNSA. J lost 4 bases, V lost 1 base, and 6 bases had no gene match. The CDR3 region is CASSLVAGLAVYEQYF. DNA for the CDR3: TGTGCCAGCAGCTTAGTTGCGGGACTAGCGGTATACGAGCAGTACTTC.

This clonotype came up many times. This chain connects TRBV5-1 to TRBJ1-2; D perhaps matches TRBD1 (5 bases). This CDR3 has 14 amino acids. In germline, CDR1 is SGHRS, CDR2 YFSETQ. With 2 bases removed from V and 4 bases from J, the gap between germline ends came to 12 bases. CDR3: CASSFPGDSYGYTF. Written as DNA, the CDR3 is TGCGCCAGCAGCTTTCCGGGGGATTCCTATGGCTACACCTTC.

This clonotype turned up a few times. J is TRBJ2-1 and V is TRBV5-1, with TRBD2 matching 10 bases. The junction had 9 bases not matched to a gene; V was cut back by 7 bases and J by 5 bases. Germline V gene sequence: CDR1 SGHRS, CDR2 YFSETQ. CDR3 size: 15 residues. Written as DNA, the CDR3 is TGCGCCAGCCGGGCTCAAGCGGGAGGGGACAATGAGCAGTTCTTC. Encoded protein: CASRAQAGGDNEQFF.

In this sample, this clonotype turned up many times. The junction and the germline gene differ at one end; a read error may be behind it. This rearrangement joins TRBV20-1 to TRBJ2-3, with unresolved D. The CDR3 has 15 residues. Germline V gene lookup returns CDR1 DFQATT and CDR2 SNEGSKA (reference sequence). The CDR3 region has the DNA TGCAGTGCTAGAATGGACCAATTTAGCACGGATACGCAGTATTTT. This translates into CSARMDQFSTDTQYF.

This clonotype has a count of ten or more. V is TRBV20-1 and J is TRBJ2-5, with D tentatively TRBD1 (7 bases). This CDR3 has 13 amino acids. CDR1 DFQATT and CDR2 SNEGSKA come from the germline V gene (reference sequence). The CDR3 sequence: CSAGGTVQETQYF. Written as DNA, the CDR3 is TGCAGCGCCGGAGGGACAGTACAAGAGACCCAGTACTTC.

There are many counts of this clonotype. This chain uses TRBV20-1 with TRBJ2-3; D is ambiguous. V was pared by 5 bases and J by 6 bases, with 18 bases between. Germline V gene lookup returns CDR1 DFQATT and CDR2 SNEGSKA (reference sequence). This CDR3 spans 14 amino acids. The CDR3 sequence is CSARLAATYDTQYF. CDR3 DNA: TGCAGTGCTCGCCTTGCGGCGACGTACGATACGCAGTATTTT.

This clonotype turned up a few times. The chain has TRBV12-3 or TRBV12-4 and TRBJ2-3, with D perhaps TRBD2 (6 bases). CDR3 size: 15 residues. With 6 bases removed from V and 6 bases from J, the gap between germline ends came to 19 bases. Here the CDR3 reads CASSPLRSGGDTQYF. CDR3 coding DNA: TGTGCCAGCAGCCCTCTTCGGAGTGGGGGGGATACGCAGTATTTT.

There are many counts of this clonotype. CDR3 amino acids: CASSLGYYEQYF. The DNA of the CDR3 is TGTGCCAGCAGCCTTGGGTACTACGAGCAGTACTTC. This rearrangement joins TRBV28 to TRBJ2-7; D is unclear. CDR3 length equals 12 residues. Trimming pared 6 bases from V and 3 bases from J, leaving 9 bases between. Germline-derived CDR1 and CDR2 are MDHEN and SYDVKM. Full variable domain (rest looked up from reference TRBV28 and TRBJ2-7): DVKVTQSSRYLVKRTGEKVFLECVQDMDHENMFWYRQDPGLGLRLIYFSYDVKMKEKGDIPEGYSVSREKKERFSLILESASTNQTSMYLCASSLGYYEQYFGPGTRLTVT.

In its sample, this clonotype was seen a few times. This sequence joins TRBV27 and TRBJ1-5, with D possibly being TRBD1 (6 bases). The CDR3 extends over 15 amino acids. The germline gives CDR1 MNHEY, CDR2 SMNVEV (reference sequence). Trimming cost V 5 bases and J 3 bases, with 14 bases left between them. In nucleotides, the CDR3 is TGTGCCAGCAGTCTCAACCGGGACAACAATCAGCCCCAGCATTTT. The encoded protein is CASSLNRDNNQPQHF.

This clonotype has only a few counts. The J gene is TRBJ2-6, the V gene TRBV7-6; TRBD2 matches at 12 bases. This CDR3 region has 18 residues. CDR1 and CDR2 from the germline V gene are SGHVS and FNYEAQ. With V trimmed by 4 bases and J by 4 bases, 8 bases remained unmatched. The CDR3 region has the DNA TGTGCCAGCAGCTCCCGACTAGCGGGAGAATCCGGGGCCAACGTCCTGACTTTC. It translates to CASSSRLAGESGANVLTF.